This T cell receptor beta chain was found in a study of graft-versus-host responses after intestinal transplantation. The repertoire was sequenced with immunoSEQ multiplex PCR; TCRdb's copy has only in-frame clones and lacks some. The table has about 120,000 clones, about nine tenths seen once. Note on this clone: The antigen is not known.

V lost 0 bases to trimming and J lost 7 bases, with 16 bases between them. The germline V gene has CDR1 SGHRS and CDR2 YFSETQ. There are 16 residues in the CDR3. This TCR was sampled from a human donor who received an intestinal transplant. This specimen consisted of unstimulated CD4+ T cells sorted from spleen or lymph node cells, obtained before intestinal transplant. The rearrangement uses TRBV5-1 and TRBJ2-2, with a possible D match to TRBD1 (5 bases). DNA of the CDR3: TGCGCCAGCAGCTTGGACCCTAACCCAACAGGCGGGGAGCTGTTTTTT. It yields the protein CASSLDPNPTGGELFF. Full variable domain (remainder filled in from reference TRBV5-1 and TRBJ2-2): KAGVTQTPRYLIKTRGQQVTLSCSPISGHRSVSWYQQTPGQGLQFLFEYFSETQRNKGNFPGRFSGRQFSNSRSEMNVSTLELGDSALYLCASSLDPNPTGGELFFGEGSRLTVL.